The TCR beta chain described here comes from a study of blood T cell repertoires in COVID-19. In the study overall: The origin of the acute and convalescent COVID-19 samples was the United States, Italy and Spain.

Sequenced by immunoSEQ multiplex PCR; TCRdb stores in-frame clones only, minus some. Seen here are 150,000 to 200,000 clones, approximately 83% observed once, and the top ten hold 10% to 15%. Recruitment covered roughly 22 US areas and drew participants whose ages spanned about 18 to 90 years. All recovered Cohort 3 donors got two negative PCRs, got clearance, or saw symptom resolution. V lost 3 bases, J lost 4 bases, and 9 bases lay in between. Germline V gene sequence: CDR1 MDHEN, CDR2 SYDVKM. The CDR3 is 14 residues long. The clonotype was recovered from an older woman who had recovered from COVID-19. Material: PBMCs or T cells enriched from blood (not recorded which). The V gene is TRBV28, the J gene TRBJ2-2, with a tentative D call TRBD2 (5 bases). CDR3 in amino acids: CASSFWAGTGELFF. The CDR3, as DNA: TGTGCCAGCAGTTTTTGGGCGGGCACCGGGGAGCTGTTTTTT.